The text below deals with one T cell receptor (beta chain). This CDR3 has 15 amino acids. Germline V gene lookup returns CDR1 SGHRS and CDR2 YFSETQ. The germline V and J ends were trimmed by 0 bases and 4 bases, with 10 bases remaining between them. This record comes from a study of blood T cell repertoires in COVID-19. Study as a whole: Donors in the United States, Italy and Spain gave samples during acute or convalescent COVID-19. T cells, B-cell-depleted T cells, or PBMCs provided the cDNA or gDNA that served as material.

Per the original data handling: By means of reference gene primer amplification, nucleated cell counts were estimated. The data were produced by immunoSEQ multiplex PCR, yet TCRdb's version contains in-frame clones alone and is incomplete. The DNA was the basis for D and trimming; V, J and clone size are from that table. The sample holds 150,000 to 200,000 clones, around 90% seen once. The sample taken for sequencing was peripheral blood. The gene calls are TRBV5-1 and TRBJ1-4; possible D gene TRBD1, 5 bases. The source is a man in his sixties with acute or convalescent COVID-19. CDR3 nucleotide sequence: TGCGCCAGCAGCTTGGAGGGCAGGGTTAATGAAAAACTGTTTTTT. Translated, it gives CASSLEGRVNEKLFF.